This TCR beta chain came from a study of blood T cell repertoires in COVID-19. Study in general: The United States, Italy and Spain were the sources of the acute and convalescent COVID-19 samples.

Profiling relied on immunoSEQ multiplex PCR, and the TCRdb table lists in-frame clones only, not all of them. The sample has just over 60,000 clones, approximately 79% seen once. This clone was detected only once. The CDR3 has 13 residues. Germline V gives CDR1 MNHEY, CDR2 SVGAGI. J lost 3 bases, V lost 5 bases, and 4 bases had no gene match. The receptor was derived from a woman older than 75 with active or convalescent COVID-19. Sequenced sample: peripheral blood. The chain combines TRBV6-5 with TRBJ2-7; TRBD1 aligns across 7 bases. The DNA for the CDR3 is TGTGCCAGCAGTCGGACAGGCCACTACGAGCAGTACTTC. Residues: CASSRTGHYEQYF.